Shown below are 6 T cell receptor beta chains from a single sample sequenced in a study of beta chain features in type 1 diabetes. Broader study findings: Patients with Type 1 diabetes showed moderately but significantly shorter TCRB CDR3s in all four CD4+ subsets.

Expressed TCRB transcripts got sequenced, as all isolated RNA was reverse transcribed. TCRdb's copy holds only in-frame clones and misses some; the assay was immunoSEQ multiplex PCR. The repertoire consists of around 360,000 clones, with about 12% occurring once and the leading ten covering around 0.01%. The antigens for these receptors are not known. The sample was naive CD4+ T cells from blood. The source is a woman younger than 30 with type 1 diabetes.

This clone showed up just a few times. The chain links TRBV4-3 to TRBJ2-5; D is possibly TRBD1 (6 bases). The ends were cut back, 5 bases at V and 5 bases at J, with 21 bases in the middle. Germline V gene data show CDR1 as LGHNA and CDR2 as YSLEER. The CDR3 covers 16 residues. The CDR3 sequence is CASSSMVGAQPETQYF. The CDR3 DNA reads TGCGCCAGCAGCAGTATGGTGGGGGCGCAGCCGGAGACCCAGTACTTC.

The table lists this clone with a few counts. The CDR3 region has the DNA TGCGCCAGCAGCGGTAACAGGGGCCGGAACACCGGGGAGCTGTTTTTT. Translated: CASSGNRGRNTGELFF. This chain connects TRBV5-1 to TRBJ2-2; 7 positions match TRBD1. The length of the CDR3 is 16 residues. From germline, CDR1 is SGHRS and CDR2 YFSETQ. J gave up 1 base and V 4 bases, and 7 bases lay outside the gene matches.

The V call is TRBV4-1, the J call TRBJ2-4, with D possibly matching TRBD1 (7 bases). With 0 bases removed from V and 3 bases from J, the gap between germline ends came to 15 bases. The CDR3 spans 17 residues. Germline V gene sequence: CDR1 MGHRA, CDR2 YSYEKL. The CDR3 region is CASSQDRVRGDKNIQYF. CDR3 sequence (DNA): TGCGCCAGCAGCCAAGATAGGGTCAGGGGGGACAAAAACATTCAGTACTTC.

The genes are TRBV4-3 and TRBJ1-2; 7 bases match TRBD1. The V gene's germline CDR1 is LGHNA and CDR2 YSLEER. The CDR3 length is 14 residues. Trimming at V came to 3 bases and at J to 8 bases, leaving 9 bases not matched to a gene. The CDR3 sequence is CASSHQQGPRGYTF. In DNA form, the CDR3 reads TGCGCCAGCAGCCACCAACAGGGGCCTAGGGGCTACACCTTC.

A few counts support this clone. The chain employs TRBV27 and TRBJ2-2, with 9 bases matching TRBD1. This CDR3 contains 15 residues. V trimming: 3 bases; J trimming: 5 bases; junction bases outside the gene matches: 4. Per germline, CDR1 MNHEY and CDR2 SMNVEV (reference sequence). For the CDR3, the DNA is TGTGCCAGCAGTTTTTTGGACAGGGGAACCGGGGAGCTGTTTTTT. Protein sequence: CASSFLDRGTGELFF.

J is TRBJ1-2 and V is TRBV7-2; D call uncertain. The CDR3 runs to 14 residues. V dropped 1 base and J dropped 4 bases, with 10 bases sitting between them. Germline assignment: CDR1 SGHTA and CDR2 FQGNSA. For the CDR3, the DNA is TGTGCCAGCAGCTTAGAACTAGTCCCCTATGGCTACACCTTC. Amino acid sequence: CASSLELVPYGYTF.